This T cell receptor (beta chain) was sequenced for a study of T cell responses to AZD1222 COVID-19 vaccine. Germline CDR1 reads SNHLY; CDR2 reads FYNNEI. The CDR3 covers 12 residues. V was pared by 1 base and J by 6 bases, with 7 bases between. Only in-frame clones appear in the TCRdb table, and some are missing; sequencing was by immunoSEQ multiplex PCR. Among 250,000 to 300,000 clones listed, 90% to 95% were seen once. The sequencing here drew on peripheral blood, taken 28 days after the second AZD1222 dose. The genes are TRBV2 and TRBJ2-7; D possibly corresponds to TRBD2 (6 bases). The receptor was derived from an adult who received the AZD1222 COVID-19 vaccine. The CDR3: CASSEGGVEQYF. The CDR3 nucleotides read TGTGCCAGCAGTGAAGGCGGGGTCGAGCAGTACTTC.